This T cell receptor beta chain was captured by sequencing in a study of post-analysis software for immune sequencing data (dated by TCRdb to the mid-2010s). For the study in its entirety: Recorded disease courses included relapsing-remitting, secondary progressive and progressive-relapsing multiple sclerosis, with some patients lacking subtype annotation. The multiple sclerosis patient repertoires were compared with some twelve previously published healthy control repertoires from donors aged about 6 to 28 years. A subset of samples was prepared in parallel using single-end sample barcoding, then pooled and co-amplified after Illumina adapter ligation. General study outcomes and caveats: Strong co-clustering of samples prepared in the same batch was shown by direct clustering with F measure, prompting a batch-effect correction. The control group was slightly older than the multiple sclerosis patient group. About 5 TRBV segments, including TRBV5-6, TRBV5-1 and TRBV20-1, were significantly more frequent in patients than controls. Significantly lower normalized Chao1 diversity was found in multiple sclerosis patients than in controls, suggesting substantial peripheral T-cell clonal expansion.

TCR beta repertoires were profiled from peripheral blood of 10 to 15 young patients with multiple sclerosis to demonstrate the VDJtools post-analysis software. The multiple sclerosis patients were children and adolescents ranging in age from roughly 6 to 16 years. A distance of 13 bases separates the germline ends of V and J, which lose 7 bases and 7 bases respectively. As encoded in the germline V gene, CDR1 is SQVTM while CDR2 is ANQGSEA. The CDR3 contains 11 residues, cysteine and phenylalanine counted. Kept here is only the CDR3 DNA, which spans 33 bases and is read in frame from base 1. Preparation of the library involved PCR. Sequencing instrument: Illumina HiSeq 2500. To reduce PCR and sequencing biases, unique molecular identifiers were incorporated into the TCR beta cDNA libraries. Approximately 500,000 cDNA molecules were obtained per 1 to 10 million input T cells, so each molecule approximated one T cell. Patient libraries were prepared and sequenced with the same protocol used for the earlier healthy control dataset. Within a given batch, samples were prepared together, multiplexed and sequenced on the same HiSeq lane. The original pipeline was this. Raw barcoded reads were processed with MIGEC, and single-read molecular identifier groups were discarded before consensus assembly and CDR3 extraction. Clonotype tables were post-analysed with VDJtools, and diversity was normalized by down-sampling all datasets to the smallest sample size. In repertoire overlap clustering, CDR3 amino acid sequences, but not nucleotide sequences, were matched to correct batch-related cross-sample contamination. Through fastp at Q25 and MiXCR, TCRdb rebuilt clones from the public reads, retaining in-frame beta chains. Rows matching on CDR3 protein sequence are summarized as one entry with the most common DNA and genes. The authors' filters were not applied to this entry. In all, the sample holds fewer than 850,000 distinct CDR3 sequences, and 25% to 30% of those were seen once. In total, the top ten clones hold more than 0.45% of the sample.

This clonotype was seen only a few times. The specificity of this receptor is unknown. No base-level quality is on record; no much larger clone is a single base apart. Sequencing was carried out using blood. The sequence was collected from a girl aged 5 to 17 with multiple sclerosis. The V and J segments used are TRBV29-1 and TRBJ1-1, with a tentative D gene TRBD1 over 5 matching bases. CDR3 loop: CSADRTNEAFF. In nucleotides, the sequence is TGCAGCGCTGACAGAACTAATGAAGCTTTCTTT.